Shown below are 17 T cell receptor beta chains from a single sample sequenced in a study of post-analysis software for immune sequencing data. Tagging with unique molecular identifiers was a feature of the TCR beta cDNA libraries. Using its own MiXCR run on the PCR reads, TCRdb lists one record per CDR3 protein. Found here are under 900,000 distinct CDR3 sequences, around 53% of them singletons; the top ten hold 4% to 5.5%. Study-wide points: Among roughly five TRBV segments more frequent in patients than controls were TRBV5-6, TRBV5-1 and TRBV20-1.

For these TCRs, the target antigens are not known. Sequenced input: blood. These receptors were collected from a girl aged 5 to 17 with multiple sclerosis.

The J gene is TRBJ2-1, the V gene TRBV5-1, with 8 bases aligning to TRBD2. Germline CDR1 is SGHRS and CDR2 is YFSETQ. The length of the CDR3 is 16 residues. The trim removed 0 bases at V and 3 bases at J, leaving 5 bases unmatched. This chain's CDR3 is CASSLEPGLVYNEQFF. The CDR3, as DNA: TGCGCCAGCAGCTTGGAACCGGGACTAGTCTACAATGAGCAGTTCTTC.

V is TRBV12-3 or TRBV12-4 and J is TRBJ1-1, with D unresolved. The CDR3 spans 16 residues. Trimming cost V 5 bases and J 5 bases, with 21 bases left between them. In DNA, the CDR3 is TGTGCCAGCAGTCTATCCCCGGGCGGGTTGGGGACTGAAGCTTTCTTT. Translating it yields CASSLSPGGLGTEAFF.

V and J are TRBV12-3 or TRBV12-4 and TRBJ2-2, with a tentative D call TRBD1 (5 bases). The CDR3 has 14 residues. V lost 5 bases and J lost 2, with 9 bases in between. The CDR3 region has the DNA TGTGCCAGCAGTCTTGGACATAACACCGGGGAGCTGTTTTTT. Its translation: CASSLGHNTGELFF.

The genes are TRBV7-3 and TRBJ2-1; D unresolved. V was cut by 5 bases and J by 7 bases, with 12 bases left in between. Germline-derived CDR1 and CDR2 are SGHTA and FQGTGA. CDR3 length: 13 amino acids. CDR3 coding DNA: TGTGCCAGCAGCCTCGGCCCCCAAAATGAGCAGTTCTTC. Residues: CASSLGPQNEQFF.

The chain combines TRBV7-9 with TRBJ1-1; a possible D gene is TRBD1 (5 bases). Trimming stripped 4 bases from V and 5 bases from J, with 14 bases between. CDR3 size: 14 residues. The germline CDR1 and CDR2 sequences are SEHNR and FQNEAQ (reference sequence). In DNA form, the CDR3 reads TGTGCCAGCAGCTCGCCGGGACCACGGACTGAAGCTTTCTTT. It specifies CASSSPGPRTEAFF.

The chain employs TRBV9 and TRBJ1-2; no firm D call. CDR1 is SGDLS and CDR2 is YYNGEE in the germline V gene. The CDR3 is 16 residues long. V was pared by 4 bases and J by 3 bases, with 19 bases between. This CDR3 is CASSYLHVGMDYGYTF. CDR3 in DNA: TGTGCCAGCAGCTACCTCCACGTCGGTATGGACTATGGCTACACCTTC.

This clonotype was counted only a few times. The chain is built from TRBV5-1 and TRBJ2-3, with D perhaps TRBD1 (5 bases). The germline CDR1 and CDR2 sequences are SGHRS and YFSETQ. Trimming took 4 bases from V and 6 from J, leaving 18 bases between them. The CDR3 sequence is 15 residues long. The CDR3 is CASSHSRLDTDTQYF. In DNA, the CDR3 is TGCGCCAGCAGCCATAGTAGGCTGGACACGGATACGCAGTATTTT. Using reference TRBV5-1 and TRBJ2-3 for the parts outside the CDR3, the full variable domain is KAGVTQTPRYLIKTRGQQVTLSCSPISGHRSVSWYQQTPGQGLQFLFEYFSETQRNKGNFPGRFSGRQFSNSRSEMNVSTLELGDSALYLCASSHSRLDTDTQYFGPGTRLTVL.

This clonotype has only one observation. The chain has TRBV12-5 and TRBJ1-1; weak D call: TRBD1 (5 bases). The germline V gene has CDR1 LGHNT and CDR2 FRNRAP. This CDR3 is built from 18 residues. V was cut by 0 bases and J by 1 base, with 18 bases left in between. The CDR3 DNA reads TGTGCTAGTGGTTTGGTATTGGGACGTAGCTGGCAGAACACTGAAGCTTTCTTT. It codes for CASGLVLGRSWQNTEAFF.

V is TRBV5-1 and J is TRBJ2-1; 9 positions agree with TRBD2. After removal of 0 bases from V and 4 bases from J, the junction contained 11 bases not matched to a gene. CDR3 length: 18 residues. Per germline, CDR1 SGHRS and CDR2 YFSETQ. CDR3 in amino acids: CASSLASGVEGGYNEQFF. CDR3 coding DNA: TGCGCCAGCAGCTTGGCTAGCGGGGTCGAGGGGGGGTACAATGAGCAGTTCTTC.

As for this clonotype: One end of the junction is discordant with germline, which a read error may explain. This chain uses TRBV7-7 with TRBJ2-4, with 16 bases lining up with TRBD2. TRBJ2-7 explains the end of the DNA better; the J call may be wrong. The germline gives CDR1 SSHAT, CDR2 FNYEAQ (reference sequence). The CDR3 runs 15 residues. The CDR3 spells CASSSGLAGGDEQYF. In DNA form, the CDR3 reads TGTGCTAGCAGCTCGGGACTAGCGGGAGGGGACGAGCAGTACTTC.

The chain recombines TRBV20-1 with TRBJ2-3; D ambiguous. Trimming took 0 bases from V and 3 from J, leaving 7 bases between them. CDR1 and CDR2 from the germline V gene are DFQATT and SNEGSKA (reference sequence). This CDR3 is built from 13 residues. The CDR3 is CSARDPSTDTQYF. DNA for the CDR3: TGCAGTGCTAGAGATCCGTCTACAGATACGCAGTATTTT.

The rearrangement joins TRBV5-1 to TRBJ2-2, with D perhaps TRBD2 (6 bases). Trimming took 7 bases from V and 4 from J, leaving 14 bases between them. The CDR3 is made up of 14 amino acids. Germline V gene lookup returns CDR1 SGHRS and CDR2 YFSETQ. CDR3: CASGPGRSTGELFF. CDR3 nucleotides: TGCGCCAGCGGGCCAGGGAGGAGCACCGGGGAGCTGTTTTTT.

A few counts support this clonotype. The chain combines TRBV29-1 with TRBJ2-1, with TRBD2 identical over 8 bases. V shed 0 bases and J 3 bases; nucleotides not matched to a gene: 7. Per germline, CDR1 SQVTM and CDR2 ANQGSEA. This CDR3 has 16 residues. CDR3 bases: TGCAGCGTTGAAGATCCCTCCGCGGGAGGCTACAATGAGCAGTTCTTC. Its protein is CSVEDPSAGGYNEQFF.

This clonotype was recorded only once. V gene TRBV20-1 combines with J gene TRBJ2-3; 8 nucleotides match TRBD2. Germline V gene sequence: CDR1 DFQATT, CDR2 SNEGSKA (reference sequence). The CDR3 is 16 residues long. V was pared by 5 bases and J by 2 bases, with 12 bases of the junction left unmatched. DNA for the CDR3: TGCAGTGCTTTCCTTGTCGGGAGGGCGGACACAGATACGCAGTATTTT. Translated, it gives CSAFLVGRADTDTQYF.

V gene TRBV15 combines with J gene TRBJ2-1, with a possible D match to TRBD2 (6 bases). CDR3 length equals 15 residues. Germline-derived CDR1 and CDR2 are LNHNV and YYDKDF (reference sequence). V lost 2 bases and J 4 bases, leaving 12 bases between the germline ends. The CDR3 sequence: CATSRMVGTYNEQFF. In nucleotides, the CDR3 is TGTGCCACCAGCAGAATGGTGGGGACTTACAATGAGCAGTTCTTC.

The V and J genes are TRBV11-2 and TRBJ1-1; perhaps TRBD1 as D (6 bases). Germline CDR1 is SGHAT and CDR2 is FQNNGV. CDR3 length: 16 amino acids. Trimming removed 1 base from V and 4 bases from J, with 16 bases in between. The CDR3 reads CASSLVSGAFGTEAFF. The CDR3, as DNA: TGTGCCAGCAGCTTAGTGTCAGGGGCTTTCGGCACTGAAGCTTTCTTT.

CDR3 residues: CSVGTSSINEQFF. DNA for the CDR3: TGCAGCGTCGGGACTAGCTCGATCAATGAGCAGTTCTTC. This chain uses TRBV29-1 with TRBJ2-1, with 9 positions matching TRBD2. V lost 6 bases to trimming and J lost 6 bases; unmatched junction nucleotides: 6. CDR1 is SQVTM, CDR2 ANQGSEA, per germline. CDR3 length: 13 amino acids.